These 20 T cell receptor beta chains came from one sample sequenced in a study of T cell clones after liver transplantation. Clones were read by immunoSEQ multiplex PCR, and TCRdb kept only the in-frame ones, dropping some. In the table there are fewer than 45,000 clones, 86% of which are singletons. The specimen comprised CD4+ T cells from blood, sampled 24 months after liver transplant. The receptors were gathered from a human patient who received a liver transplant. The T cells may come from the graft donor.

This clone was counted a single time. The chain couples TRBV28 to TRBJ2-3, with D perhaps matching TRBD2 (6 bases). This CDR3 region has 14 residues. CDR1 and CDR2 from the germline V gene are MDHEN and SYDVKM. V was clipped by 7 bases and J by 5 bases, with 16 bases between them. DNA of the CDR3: TGTGCCAGCACCCTGGGGGGTTCGCTAGATACGCAGTATTTT. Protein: CASTLGGSLDTQYF.

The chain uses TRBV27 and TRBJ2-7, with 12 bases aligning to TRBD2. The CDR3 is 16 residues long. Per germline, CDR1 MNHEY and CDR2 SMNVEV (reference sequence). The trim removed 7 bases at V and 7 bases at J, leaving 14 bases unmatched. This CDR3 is CASTQAGLAGGGEQYF. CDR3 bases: TGTGCCAGCACACAAGCGGGGCTAGCGGGAGGGGGTGAGCAGTACTTC.

DNA for the CDR3: TGTGCCAGCACAGGGGGACTAGCGGGACCCTACGAGCAGTACTTC. Translating gives CASTGGLAGPYEQYF. V is TRBV28 and J is TRBJ2-7, with 13 positions matching TRBD2. The CDR3 totals 15 residues. The V segment lost 7 bases and the J segment 2 bases; nucleotides outside the gene matches: 5. From germline, CDR1 is MDHEN and CDR2 SYDVKM.

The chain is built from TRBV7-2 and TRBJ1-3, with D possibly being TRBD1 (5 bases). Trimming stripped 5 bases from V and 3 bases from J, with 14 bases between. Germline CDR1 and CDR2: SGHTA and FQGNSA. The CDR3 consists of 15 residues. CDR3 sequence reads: CASSQGLLGGNTIYF. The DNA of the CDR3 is TGTGCCAGCAGCCAGGGACTACTCGGTGGAAACACCATATATTTT.

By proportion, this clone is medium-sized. DNA for the CDR3: TGTGCCAGCAGTTATCGGACAGGGGGAGGAAACACCATATATTTT. It specifies CASSYRTGGGNTIYF. The rearrangement links TRBV6-5 to TRBJ1-3, with 10 bases fitting TRBD1. The CDR3 loop spans 15 amino acids. Germline CDR1 is MNHEY and CDR2 is SVGAGI. V was clipped by 3 bases and J by 4 bases; unmatched bases: 3.

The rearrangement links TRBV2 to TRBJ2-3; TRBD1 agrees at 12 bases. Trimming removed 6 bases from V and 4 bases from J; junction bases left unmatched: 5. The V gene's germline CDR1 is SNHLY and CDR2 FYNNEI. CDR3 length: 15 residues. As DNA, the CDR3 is TGTGCCAGCAGCCGGGACAGGGGGCAGGCAGATACGCAGTATTTT. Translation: CASSRDRGQADTQYF.

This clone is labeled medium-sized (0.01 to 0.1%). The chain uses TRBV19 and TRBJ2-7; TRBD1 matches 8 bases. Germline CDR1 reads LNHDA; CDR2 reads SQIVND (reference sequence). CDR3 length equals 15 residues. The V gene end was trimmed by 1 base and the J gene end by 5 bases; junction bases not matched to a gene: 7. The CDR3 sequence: CASSIALTGEHEQYF. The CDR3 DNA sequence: TGTGCCAGTAGTATAGCATTGACAGGGGAGCACGAGCAGTACTTC.

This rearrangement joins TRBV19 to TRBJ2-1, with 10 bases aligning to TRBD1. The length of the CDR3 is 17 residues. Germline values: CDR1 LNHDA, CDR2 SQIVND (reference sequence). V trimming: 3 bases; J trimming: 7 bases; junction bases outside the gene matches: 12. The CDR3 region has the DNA TGTGCCAGTAGTATGGGACAGGGGTCCTTAGGTCTGAATGAGCAGTTCTTC. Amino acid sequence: CASSMGQGSLGLNEQFF. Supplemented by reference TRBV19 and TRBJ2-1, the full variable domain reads DGGITQSPKYLFRKEGQNVTLSCEQNLNHDAMYWYRQDPGQGLRLIYYSQIVNDFQKGDIAEGYSVSREKKESFPLTVTSAQKNPTAFYLCASSMGQGSLGLNEQFFGPGTRLTVL.

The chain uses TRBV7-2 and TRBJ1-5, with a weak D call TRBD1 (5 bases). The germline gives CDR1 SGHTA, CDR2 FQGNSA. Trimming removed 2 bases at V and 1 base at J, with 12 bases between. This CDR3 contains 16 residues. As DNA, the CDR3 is TGTGCCAGCAGCTTACATCAGGGAGGGAGCAATCAGCCCCAGCATTTT. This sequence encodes CASSLHQGGSNQPQHF.

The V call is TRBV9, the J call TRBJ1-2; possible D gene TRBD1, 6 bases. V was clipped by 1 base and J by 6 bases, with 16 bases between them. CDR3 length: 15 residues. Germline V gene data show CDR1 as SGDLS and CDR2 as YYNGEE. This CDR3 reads CASSVWDRGFDGYTF. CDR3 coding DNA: TGTGCCAGCAGCGTATGGGATAGGGGGTTTGATGGCTACACCTTC. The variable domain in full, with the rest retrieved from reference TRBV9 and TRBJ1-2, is DSGVTQTPKHLITATGQRVTLRCSPRSGDLSVYWYQQSLDQGLQFLIQYYNGEERAKGNILERFSAQQFPDLHSELNLSSLELGDSALYFCASSVWDRGFDGYTFGSGTRLTVV.

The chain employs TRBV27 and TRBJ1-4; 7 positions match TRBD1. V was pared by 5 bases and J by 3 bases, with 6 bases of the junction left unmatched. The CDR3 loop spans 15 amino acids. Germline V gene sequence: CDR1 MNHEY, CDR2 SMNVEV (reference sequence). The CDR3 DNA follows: TGTGCCAGCAGTCAAGGGACAGCTCCTAATGAAAAACTGTTTTTT. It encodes CASSQGTAPNEKLFF.

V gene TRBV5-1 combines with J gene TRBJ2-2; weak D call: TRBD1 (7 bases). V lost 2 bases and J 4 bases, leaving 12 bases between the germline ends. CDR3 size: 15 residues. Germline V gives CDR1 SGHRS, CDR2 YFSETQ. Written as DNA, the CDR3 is TGCGCCAGCAGCTTTAACAGGGGAGGCACCGGGGAGCTGTTTTTT. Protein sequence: CASSFNRGGTGELFF.

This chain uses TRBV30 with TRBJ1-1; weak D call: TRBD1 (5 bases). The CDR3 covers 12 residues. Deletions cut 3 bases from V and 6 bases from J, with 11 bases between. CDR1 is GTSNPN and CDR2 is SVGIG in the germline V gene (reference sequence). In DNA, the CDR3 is TGTGCCTGGAGCAGGGTTACTTCTGAAGCTTTCTTT. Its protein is CAWSRVTSEAFF. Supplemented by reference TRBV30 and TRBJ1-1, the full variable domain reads SQTIHQWPATLVQPVGSPLSLECTVEGTSNPNLYWYRQAAGRGLQLLFYSVGIGQISSEVPQNLSASRPQDRQFILSSKKLLLSDSGFYLCAWSRVTSEAFFGQGTRLTVV.

In DNA form, the CDR3 reads TGCGCCAGCGCACAGGGGACAATCAACTATGGCTACACCTTC. As protein: CASAQGTINYGYTF. V usage is TRBV4-1 and J usage is TRBJ1-2; 7 bases align to TRBD1. Germline V gene sequence: CDR1 MGHRA, CDR2 YSYEKL. This CDR3 is 14 amino acids long. V lost 8 bases to trimming and J lost 2 bases; unmatched junction nucleotides: 8.

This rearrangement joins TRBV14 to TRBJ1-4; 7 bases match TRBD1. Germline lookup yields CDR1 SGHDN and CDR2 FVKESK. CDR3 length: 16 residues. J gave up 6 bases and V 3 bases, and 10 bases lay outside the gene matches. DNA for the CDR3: TGTGCCAGCAGCCAGACAGGGTCTGAGGGACATGAAAAACTGTTTTTT. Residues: CASSQTGSEGHEKLFF.

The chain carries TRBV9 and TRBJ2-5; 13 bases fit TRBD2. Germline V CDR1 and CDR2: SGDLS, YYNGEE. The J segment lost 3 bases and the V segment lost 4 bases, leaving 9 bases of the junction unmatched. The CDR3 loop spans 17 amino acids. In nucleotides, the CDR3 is TGTGCCAGCAGCTCACTCCCCGGGACTAGCGGGGAAGAGACCCAGTACTTC. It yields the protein CASSSLPGTSGEETQYF.

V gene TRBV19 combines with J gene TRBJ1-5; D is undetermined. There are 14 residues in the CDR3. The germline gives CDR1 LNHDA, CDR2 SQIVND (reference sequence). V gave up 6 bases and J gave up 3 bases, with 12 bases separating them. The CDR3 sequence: CASSPVGPNQPQHF. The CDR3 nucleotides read TGTGCCAGTAGCCCAGTCGGGCCCAATCAGCCCCAGCATTTT.

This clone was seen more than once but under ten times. CDR3 nucleotide sequence: TGTGCCAGCTCACCACCTGGCACCCCTACTGAAGCTTTCTTT. This sequence encodes CASSPPGTPTEAFF. The chain is built from TRBV18 and TRBJ1-1; D is unclear. The CDR3 is made up of 14 amino acids. The V end was cut by 0 bases, the J end by 5 bases, with 10 bases between. Looked up from germline, CDR1 is KGHSH and CDR2 is LQKENI.

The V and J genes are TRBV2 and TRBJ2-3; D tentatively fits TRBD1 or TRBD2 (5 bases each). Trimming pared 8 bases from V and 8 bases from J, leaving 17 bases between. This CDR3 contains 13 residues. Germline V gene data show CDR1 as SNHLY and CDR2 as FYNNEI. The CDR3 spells CASLRETQGTQYF. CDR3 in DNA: TGTGCCAGCCTGAGGGAGACCCAGGGTACGCAGTATTTT.

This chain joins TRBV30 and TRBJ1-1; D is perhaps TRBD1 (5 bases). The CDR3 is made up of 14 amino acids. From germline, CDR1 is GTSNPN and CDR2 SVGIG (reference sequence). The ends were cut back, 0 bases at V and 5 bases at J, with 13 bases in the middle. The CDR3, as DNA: TGTGCCTGGAGTGTATGGGGGGAACGAACTGAAGCTTTCTTT. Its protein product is CAWSVWGERTEAFF.